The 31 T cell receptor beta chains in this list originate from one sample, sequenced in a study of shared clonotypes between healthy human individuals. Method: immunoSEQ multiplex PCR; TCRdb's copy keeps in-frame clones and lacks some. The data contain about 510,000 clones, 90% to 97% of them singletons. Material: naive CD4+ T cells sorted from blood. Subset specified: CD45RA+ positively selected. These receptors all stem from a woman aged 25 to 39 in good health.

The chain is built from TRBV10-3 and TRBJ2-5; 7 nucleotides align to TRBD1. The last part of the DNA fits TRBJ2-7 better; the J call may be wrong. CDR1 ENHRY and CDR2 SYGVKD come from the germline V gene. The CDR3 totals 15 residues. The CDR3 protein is CAISEPGQLRYEQYF. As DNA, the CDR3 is TGTGCCATCAGTGAGCCGGGACAGCTAAGGTACGAGCAGTACTTC.

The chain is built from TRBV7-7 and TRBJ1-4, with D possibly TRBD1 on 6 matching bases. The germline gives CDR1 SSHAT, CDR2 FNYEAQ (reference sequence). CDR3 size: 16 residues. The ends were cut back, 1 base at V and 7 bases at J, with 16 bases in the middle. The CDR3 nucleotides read TGTGCCAGCAGCTTAGTGGGGGGGGGCGCAGGTGAAAAACTGTTTTTT. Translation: CASSLVGGGAGEKLFF.

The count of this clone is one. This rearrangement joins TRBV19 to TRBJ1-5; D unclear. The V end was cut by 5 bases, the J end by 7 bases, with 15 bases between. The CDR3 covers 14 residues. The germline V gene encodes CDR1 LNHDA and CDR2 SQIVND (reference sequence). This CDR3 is CASSPEAGGQPQHF. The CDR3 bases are TGTGCCAGTAGTCCAGAGGCCGGCGGGCAGCCCCAGCATTTT.

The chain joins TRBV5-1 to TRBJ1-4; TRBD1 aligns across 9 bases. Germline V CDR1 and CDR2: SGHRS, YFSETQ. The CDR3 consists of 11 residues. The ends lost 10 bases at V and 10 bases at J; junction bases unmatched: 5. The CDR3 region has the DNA TGCGCCGGGACAGGGCGGGGAAAACTGTTTTTT. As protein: CAGTGRGKLFF.

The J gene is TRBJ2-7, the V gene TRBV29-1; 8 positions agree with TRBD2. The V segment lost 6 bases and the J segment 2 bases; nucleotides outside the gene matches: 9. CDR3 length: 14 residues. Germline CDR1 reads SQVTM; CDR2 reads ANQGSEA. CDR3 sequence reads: CSVRSASGPYEQYF. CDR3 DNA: TGCAGCGTACGGTCGGCTAGCGGGCCCTACGAGCAGTACTTC.

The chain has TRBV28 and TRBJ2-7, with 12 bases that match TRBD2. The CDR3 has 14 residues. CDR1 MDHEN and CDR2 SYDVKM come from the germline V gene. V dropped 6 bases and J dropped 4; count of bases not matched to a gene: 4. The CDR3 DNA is TGTGCCAGCAGGGCTAGCGGGAGGGGATACGAGCAGTACTTC. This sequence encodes CASRASGRGYEQYF.

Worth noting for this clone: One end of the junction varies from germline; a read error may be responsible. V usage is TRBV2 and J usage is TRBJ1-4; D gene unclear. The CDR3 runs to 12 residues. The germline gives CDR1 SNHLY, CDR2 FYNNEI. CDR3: CASSEGRYHPAF. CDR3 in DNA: TGTGCCAGCAGTGAAGGACGCTACCACCCCGCATTT.

CDR3 residues: CASSFEPGTPAYEQYF. Written as DNA, the CDR3 is TGCGCCAGCAGCTTTGAACCCGGGACTCCGGCCTACGAGCAGTACTTC. The chain joins TRBV5-1 to TRBJ2-7; D is possibly TRBD2 (6 bases). Germline CDR1 and CDR2: SGHRS and YFSETQ. Trimming stripped 2 bases from V and 2 bases from J, with 17 bases between. The CDR3 has 16 amino acids. The full variable domain, rest sourced from reference TRBV5-1 and TRBJ2-7, is KAGVTQTPRYLIKTRGQQVTLSCSPISGHRSVSWYQQTPGQGLQFLFEYFSETQRNKGNFPGRFSGRQFSNSRSEMNVSTLELGDSALYLCASSFEPGTPAYEQYFGPGTRLTVT.

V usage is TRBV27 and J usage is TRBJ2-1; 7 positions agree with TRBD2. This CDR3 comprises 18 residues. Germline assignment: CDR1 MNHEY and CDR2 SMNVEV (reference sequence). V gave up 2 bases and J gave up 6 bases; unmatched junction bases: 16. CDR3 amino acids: CASSLARLGAGAGNEQFF. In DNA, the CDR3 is TGTGCCAGCAGTTTAGCGCGGCTTGGGGCGGGAGCGGGCAATGAGCAGTTCTTC.

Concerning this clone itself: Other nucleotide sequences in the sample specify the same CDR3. In DNA, the CDR3 is TGTGCCAGCAGTTTGGGTAATCAGCCCCAGCATTTT. It codes for CASSLGNQPQHF. V is TRBV28 and J is TRBJ1-5; D is uncertain. Germline V gene sequence: CDR1 MDHEN, CDR2 SYDVKM. The CDR3 runs 12 residues. V was clipped by 3 bases and J by 4 bases, with 4 bases between them. Full variable domain (outside the CDR3, taken from reference TRBV28 and TRBJ1-5): DVKVTQSSRYLVKRTGEKVFLECVQDMDHENMFWYRQDPGLGLRLIYFSYDVKMKEKGDIPEGYSVSREKKERFSLILESASTNQTSMYLCASSLGNQPQHFGDGTRLSIL.

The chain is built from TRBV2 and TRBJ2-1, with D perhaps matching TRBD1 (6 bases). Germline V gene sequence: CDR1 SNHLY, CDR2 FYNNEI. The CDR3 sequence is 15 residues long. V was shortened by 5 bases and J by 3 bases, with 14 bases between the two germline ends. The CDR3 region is CASSMQGIGYNEQFF. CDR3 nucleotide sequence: TGTGCCAGCAGTATGCAGGGGATTGGCTACAATGAGCAGTTCTTC.

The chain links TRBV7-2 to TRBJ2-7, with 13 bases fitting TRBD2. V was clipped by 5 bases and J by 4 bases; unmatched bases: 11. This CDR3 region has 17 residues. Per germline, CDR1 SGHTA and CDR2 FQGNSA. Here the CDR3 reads CASSPRGTSGIGYEQYF. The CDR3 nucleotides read TGTGCCAGCAGCCCCAGGGGGACTAGCGGGATTGGATACGAGCAGTACTTC.

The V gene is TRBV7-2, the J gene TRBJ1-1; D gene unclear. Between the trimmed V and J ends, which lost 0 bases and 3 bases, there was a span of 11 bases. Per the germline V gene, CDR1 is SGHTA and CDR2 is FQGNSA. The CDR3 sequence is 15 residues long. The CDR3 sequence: CASSLALQGDTEAFF. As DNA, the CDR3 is TGTGCCAGCAGCTTAGCGTTGCAAGGAGACACTGAAGCTTTCTTT.

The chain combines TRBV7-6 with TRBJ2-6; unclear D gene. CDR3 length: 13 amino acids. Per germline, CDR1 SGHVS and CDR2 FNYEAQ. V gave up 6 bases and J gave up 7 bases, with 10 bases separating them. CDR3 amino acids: CASRLVIANVLTF. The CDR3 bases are TGTGCCAGCAGGCTCGTCATTGCCAACGTCCTGACTTTC. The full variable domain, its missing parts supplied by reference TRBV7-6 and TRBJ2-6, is GAGVSQSPRYKVTKRGQDVALRCDPISGHVSLYWYRQALGQGPEFLTYFNYEAQQDKSGLPNDRFSAERPEGSISTLTIQRTEQRDSAMYRCASRLVIANVLTFGAGSRLTVL.

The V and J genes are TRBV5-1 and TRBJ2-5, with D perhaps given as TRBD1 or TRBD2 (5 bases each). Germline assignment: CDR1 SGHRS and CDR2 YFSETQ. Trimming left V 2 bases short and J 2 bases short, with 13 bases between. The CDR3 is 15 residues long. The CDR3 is CASSFSGTDQETQYF. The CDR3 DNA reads TGCGCCAGCAGCTTCTCGGGGACCGATCAAGAGACCCAGTACTTC.

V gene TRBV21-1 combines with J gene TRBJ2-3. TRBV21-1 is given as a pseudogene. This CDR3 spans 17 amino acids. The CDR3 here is CASSNQGGPRPTDTQYF. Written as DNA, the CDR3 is TGTGCCAGCAGCAACCAAGGGGGGCCACGTCCCACAGATACGCAGTATTTT.

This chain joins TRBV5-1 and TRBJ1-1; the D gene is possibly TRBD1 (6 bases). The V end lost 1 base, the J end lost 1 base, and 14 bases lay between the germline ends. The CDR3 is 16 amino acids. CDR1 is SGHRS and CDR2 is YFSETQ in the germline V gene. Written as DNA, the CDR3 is TGCGCCAGCAGCTTGTTAAGCAGGGGCGAGAACACTGAAGCTTTCTTT. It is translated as CASSLLSRGENTEAFF.

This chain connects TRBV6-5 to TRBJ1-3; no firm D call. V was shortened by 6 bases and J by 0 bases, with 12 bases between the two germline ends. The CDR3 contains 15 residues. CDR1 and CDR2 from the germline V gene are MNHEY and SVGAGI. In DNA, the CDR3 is TGTGCCAGCAGAGGACGTGCCGGCTCTGGAAACACCATATATTTT. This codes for CASRGRAGSGNTIYF.

The CDR3 nucleotides are TGCAGCGTCGGGCGGGAATTCGGTGAAGCTTTCTTT. Its translation: CSVGREFGEAFF. The chain joins TRBV29-1 to TRBJ1-1, with D hard to call. V was trimmed by 6 bases and J by 7 bases, leaving 15 bases between them. The CDR3 consists of 12 residues. Germline CDR1 and CDR2: SQVTM and ANQGSEA.

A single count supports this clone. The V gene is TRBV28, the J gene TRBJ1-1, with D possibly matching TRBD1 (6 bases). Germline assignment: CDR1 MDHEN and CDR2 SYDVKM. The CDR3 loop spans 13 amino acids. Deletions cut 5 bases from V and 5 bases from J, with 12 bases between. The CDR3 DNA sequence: TGTGCCAGCAGTGGACAGCGGGGGACTGAAGCTTTCTTT. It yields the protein CASSGQRGTEAFF.

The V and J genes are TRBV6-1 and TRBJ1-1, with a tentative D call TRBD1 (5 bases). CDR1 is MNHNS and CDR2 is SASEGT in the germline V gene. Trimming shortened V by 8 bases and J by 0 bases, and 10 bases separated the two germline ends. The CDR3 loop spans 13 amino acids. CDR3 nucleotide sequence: TGTGCCAGCCGCAGGGAAATGAACACTGAAGCTTTCTTT. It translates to CASRREMNTEAFF.

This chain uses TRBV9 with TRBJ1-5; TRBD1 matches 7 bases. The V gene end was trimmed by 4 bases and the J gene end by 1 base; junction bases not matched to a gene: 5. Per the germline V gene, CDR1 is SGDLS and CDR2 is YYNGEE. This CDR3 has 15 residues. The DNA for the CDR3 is TGTGCCAGCAGCCCGACAGGGCAGAGCAATCAGCCCCAGCATTTT. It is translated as CASSPTGQSNQPQHF.

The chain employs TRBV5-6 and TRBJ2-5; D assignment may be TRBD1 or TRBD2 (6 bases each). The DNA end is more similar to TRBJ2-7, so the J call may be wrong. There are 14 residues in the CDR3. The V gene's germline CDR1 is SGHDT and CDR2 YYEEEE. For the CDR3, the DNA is TGTGCCAGCAGCTACCGGGGGCCGGGAGCCGAGCAGTACTTC. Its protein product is CASSYRGPGAEQYF.

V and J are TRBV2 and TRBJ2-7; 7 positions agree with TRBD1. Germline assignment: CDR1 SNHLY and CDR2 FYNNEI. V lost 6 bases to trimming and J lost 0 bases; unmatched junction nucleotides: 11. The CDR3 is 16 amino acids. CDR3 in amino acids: CASRKTGTISSYEQYF. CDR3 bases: TGTGCCAGCAGGAAGACAGGGACGATCAGCTCCTACGAGCAGTACTTC.

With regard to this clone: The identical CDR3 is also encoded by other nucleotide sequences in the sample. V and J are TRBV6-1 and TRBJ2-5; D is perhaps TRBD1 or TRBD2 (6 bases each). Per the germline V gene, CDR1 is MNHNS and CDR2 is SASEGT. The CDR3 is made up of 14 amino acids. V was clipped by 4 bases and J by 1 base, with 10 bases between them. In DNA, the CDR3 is TGTGCCAGCAGTGCCGGGGGCGGCCAAGAGACCCAGTACTTC. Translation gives CASSAGGGQETQYF.

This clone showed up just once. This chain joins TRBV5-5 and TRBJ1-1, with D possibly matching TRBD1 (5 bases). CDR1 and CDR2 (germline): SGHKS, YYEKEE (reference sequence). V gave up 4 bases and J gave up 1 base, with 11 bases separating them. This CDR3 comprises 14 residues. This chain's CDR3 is CASSSGTANTEAFF. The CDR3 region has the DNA TGTGCCAGCAGCAGCGGGACGGCGAACACTGAAGCTTTCTTT.

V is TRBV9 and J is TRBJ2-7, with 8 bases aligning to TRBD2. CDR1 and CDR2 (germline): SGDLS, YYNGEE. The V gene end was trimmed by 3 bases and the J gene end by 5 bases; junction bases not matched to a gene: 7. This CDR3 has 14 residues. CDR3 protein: CASSGRGGQDEQYF. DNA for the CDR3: TGTGCCAGCAGCGGTCGGGGGGGCCAGGACGAGCAGTACTTC.

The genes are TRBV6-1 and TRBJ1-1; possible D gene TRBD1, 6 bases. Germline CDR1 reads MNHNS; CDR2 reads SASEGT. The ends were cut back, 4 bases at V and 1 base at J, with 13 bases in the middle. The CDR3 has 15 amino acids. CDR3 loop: CASSAGGRKNTEAFF. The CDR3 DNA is TGTGCCAGCAGTGCGGGGGGCCGAAAGAACACTGAAGCTTTCTTT.

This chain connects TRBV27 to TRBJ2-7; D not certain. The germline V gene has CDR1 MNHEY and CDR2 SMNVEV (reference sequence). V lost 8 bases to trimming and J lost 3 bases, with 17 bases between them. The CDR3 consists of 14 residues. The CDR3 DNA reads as TGTGCCAGCCACCTTCGGGCAGGTAGCTACGAGCAGTACTTC. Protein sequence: CASHLRAGSYEQYF.

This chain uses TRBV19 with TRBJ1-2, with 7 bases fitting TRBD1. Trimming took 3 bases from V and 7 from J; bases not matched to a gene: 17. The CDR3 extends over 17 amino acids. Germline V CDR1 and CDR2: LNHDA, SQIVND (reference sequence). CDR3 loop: CASSIRGTVPPKFGYTF. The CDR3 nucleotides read TGTGCCAGTAGTATCCGGGGGACAGTCCCACCTAAATTTGGCTACACCTTC.

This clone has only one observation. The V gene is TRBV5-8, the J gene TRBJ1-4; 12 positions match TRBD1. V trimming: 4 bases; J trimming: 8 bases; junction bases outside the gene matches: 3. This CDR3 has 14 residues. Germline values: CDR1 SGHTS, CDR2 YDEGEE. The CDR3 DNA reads TGTGCCAGCAGCAGGGACAGGGGGCGCGAAAAACTGTTTTTT. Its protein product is CASSRDRGREKLFF.